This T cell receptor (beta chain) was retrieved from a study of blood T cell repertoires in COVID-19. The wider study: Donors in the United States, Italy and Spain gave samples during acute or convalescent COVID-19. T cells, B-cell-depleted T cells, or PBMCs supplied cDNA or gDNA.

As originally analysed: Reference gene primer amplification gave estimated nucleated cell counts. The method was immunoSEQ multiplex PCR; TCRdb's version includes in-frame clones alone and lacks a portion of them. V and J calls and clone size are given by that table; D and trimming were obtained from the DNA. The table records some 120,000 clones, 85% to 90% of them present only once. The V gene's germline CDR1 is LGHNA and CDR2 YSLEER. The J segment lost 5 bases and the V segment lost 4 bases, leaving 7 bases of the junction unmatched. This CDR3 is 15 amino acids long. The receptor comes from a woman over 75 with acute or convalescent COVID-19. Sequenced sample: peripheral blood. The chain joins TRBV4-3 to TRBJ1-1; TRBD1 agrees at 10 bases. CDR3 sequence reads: CASSPRDRGETEAFF. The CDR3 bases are TGCGCCAGCAGCCCGAGGGACAGGGGTGAAACTGAAGCTTTCTTT.